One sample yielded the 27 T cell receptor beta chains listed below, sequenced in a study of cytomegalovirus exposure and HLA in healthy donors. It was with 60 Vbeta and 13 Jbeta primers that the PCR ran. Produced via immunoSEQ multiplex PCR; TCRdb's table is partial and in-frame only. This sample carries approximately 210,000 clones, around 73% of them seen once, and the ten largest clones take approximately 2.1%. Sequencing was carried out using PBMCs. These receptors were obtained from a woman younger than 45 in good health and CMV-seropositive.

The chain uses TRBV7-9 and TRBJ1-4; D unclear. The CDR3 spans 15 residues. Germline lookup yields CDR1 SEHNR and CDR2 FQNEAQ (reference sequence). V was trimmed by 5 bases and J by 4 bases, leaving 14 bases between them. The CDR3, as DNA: TGTGCCAGCAGCCCGACGGGGAACTATAATGAAAAACTGTTTTTT. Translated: CASSPTGNYNEKLFF.

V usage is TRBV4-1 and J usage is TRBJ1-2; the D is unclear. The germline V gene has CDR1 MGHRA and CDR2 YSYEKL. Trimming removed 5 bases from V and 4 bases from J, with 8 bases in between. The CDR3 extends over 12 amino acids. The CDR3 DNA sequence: TGCGCCAGCAGCGAGGACTTCTATGGCTACACCTTC. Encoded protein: CASSEDFYGYTF.

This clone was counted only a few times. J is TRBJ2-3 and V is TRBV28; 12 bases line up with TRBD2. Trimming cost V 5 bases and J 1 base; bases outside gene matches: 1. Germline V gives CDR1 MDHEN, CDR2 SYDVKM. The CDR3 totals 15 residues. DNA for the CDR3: TGTGCCAGCAGTCTAGCGGGGGGGCGCACAGATACGCAGTATTTT. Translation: CASSLAGGRTDTQYF.

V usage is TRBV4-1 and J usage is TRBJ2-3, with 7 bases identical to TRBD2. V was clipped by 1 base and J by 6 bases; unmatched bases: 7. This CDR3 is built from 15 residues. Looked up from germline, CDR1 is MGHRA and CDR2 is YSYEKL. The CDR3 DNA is TGCGCCAGCAGCCAAGGTTTCCGGGACTACGATACGCAGTATTTT. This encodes CASSQGFRDYDTQYF.

CDR3 DNA sequence: TGCGCCAGCAGCCAAGATCGGTTTTTGGAGGGAGTCAACTATGGCTACACCTTC. Translated: CASSQDRFLEGVNYGYTF. The V and J genes are TRBV4-3 and TRBJ1-2, with no clear D. V was trimmed by 0 bases and J by 2 bases, leaving 19 bases between them. Germline CDR1 and CDR2: LGHNA and YSLEER. The length of the CDR3 is 18 residues.

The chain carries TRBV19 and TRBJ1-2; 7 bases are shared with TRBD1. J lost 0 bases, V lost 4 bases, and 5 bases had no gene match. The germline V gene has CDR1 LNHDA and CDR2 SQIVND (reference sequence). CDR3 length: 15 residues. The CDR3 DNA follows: TGTGCCAGTAGTACCCAGGGACAGCCTAACTATGGCTACACCTTC. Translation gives CASSTQGQPNYGYTF.

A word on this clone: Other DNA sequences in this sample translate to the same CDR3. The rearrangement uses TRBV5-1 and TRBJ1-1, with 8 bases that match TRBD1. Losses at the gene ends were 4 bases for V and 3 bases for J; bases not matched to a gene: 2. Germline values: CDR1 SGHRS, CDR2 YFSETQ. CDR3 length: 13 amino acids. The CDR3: CASSLTGDTEAFF. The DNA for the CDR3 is TGCGCCAGCAGCCTGACAGGGGACACTGAAGCTTTCTTT.

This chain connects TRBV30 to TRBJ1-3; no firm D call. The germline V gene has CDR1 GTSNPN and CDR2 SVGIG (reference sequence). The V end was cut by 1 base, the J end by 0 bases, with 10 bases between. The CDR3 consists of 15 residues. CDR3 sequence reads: CAWSGESYSGNTIYF. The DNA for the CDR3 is TGTGCCTGGAGTGGAGAGTCCTACTCTGGAAACACCATATATTTT.

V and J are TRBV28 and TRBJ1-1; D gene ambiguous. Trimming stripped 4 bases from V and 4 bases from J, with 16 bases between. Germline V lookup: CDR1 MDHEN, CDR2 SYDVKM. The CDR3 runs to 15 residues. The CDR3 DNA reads TGTGCCAGCAGTTCCCACGCGGGATATCCCACTGAAGCTTTCTTT. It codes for CASSSHAGYPTEAFF.

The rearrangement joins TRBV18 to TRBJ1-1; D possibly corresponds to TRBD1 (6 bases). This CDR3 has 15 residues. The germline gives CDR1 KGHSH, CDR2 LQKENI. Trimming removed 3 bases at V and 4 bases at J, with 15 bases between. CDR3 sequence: CASSPHKGDITEAFF. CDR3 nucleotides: TGTGCCAGCTCACCGCATAAGGGGGATATCACTGAAGCTTTCTTT.

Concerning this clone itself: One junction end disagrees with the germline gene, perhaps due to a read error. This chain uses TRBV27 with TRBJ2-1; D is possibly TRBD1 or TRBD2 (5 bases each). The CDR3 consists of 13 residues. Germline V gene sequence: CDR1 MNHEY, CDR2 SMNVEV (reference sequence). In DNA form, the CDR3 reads TGCGCCAGCAGTTTAGGGGAGCGTCGTGAGCAGTTCTTC. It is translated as CASSLGERREQFF.

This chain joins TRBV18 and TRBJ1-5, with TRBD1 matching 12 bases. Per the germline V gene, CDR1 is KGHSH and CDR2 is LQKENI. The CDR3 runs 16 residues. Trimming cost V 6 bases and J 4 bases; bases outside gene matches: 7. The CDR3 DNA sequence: TGTGCCAGCTCCCTCGGGGGACAGGGGGCGAATCAGCCCCAGCATTTT. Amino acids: CASSLGGQGANQPQHF. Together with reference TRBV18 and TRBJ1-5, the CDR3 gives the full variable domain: NAGVMQNPRHLVRRRGQEARLRCSPMKGHSHVYWYRQLPEEGLKFMVYLQKENIIDESGMPKERFSAEFPKEGPSILRIQQVVRGDSAAYFCASSLGGQGANQPQHFGDGTRLSIL.

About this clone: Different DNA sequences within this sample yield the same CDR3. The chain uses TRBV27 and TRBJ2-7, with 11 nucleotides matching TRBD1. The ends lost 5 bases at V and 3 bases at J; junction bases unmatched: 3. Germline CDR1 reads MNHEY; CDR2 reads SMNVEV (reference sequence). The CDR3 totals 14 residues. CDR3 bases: TGTGCCAGCAGTCCCGGGACAGGGGGCTACGAGCAGTACTTC. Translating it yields CASSPGTGGYEQYF.

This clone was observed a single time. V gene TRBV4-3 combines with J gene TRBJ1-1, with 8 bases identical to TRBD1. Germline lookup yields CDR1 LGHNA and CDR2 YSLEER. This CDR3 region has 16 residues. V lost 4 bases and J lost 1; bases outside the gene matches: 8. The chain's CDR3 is CASSPSLTGENTEAFF. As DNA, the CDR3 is TGCGCCAGCAGCCCTTCATTGACAGGGGAGAACACTGAAGCTTTCTTT.

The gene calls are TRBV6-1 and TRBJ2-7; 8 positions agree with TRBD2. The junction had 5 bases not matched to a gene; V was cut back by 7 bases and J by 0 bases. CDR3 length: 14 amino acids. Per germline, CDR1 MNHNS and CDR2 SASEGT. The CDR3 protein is CASKGSGISYEQYF. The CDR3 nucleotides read TGTGCCAGCAAGGGTAGCGGGATCTCCTACGAGCAGTACTTC.

The CDR3 loop is CASSPLRNEQFF. The CDR3 region has the DNA TGCGCCAGCAGCCCCCTACGGAATGAGCAGTTCTTC. The genes are TRBV5-1 and TRBJ2-1; D not resolved. Trimming shortened V by 4 bases and J by 7 bases, and 9 bases separated the two germline ends. CDR3 size: 12 residues. CDR1 SGHRS and CDR2 YFSETQ come from the germline V gene.

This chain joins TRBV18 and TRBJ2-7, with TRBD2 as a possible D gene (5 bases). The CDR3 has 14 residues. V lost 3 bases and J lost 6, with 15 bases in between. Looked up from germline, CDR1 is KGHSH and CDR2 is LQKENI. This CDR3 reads CASSPTIYPGEQYF. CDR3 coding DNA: TGTGCCAGCTCACCGACTATCTATCCCGGCGAGCAGTACTTC.

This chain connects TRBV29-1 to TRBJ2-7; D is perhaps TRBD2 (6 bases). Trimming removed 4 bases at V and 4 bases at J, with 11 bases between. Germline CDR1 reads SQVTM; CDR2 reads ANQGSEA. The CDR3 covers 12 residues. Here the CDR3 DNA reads TGCAGCGTTGTCGGGGGTGGGTACGAGCAGTACTTC. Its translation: CSVVGGGYEQYF.

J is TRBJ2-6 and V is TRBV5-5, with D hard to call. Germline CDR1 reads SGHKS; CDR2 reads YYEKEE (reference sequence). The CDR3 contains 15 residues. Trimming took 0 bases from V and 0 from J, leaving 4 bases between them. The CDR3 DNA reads TGTGCCAGCAGCTTGGACAACTCTGGGGCCAACGTCCTGACTTTC. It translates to CASSLDNSGANVLTF.

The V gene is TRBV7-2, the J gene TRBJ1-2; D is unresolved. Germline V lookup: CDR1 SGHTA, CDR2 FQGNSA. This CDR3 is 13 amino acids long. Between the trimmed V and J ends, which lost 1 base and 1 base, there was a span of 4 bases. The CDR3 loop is CASSLGVNYGYTF. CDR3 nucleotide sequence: TGTGCCAGCAGCTTAGGAGTTAACTATGGCTACACCTTC.

The CDR3 bases are TGTGCCAGCAGTTACTCGAAATCAGGGTCCTATGGCTACACCTTC. Translated: CASSYSKSGSYGYTF. The chain has TRBV6-5 and TRBJ1-2, with D tentatively TRBD1 (5 bases). The length of the CDR3 is 15 residues. The V end was cut by 0 bases, the J end by 4 bases, with 12 bases between. Germline values: CDR1 MNHEY, CDR2 SVGAGI.

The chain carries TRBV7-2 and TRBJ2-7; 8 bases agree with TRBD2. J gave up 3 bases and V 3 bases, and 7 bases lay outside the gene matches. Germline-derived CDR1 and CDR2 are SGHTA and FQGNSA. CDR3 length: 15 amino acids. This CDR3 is CASSLPYGTSYEQYF. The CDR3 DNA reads TGTGCCAGCAGCTTGCCCTACGGGACTAGCTACGAGCAGTACTTC.

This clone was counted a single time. In DNA, the CDR3 is TGTGCCAGCAGCGAAGCGGGGACCCGCTACAATGAGCAGTTCTTC. Its translation is CASSEAGTRYNEQFF. The chain uses TRBV9 and TRBJ2-1, with 7 bases that match TRBD2. Trimming took 3 bases from V and 3 from J; bases not matched to a gene: 6. The CDR3 has 15 amino acids. CDR1 and CDR2 (germline): SGDLS, YYNGEE.

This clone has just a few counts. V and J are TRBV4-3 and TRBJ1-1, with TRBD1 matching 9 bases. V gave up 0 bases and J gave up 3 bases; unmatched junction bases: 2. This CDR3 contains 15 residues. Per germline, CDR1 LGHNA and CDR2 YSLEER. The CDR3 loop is CASSQEQGAYTEAFF. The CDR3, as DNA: TGCGCCAGCAGCCAAGAACAGGGGGCGTACACTGAAGCTTTCTTT.

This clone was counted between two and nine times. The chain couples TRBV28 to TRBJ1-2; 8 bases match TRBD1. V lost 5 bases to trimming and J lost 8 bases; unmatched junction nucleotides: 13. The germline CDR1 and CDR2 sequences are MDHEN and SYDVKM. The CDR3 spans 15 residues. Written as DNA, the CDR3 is TGTGCCAGCAGTCCCTCCGTGGACAGGGTTGGAGGCTACACCTTC. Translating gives CASSPSVDRVGGYTF.

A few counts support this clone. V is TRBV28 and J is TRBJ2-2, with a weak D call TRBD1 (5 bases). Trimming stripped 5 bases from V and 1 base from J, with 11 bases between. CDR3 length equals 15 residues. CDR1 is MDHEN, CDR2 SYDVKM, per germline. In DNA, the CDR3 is TGTGCCAGCAGTCGTAACGGACAGAACACCGGGGAGCTGTTTTTT. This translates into CASSRNGQNTGELFF.

CDR3 sequence: CASTSSRGLETRRDTQYF. DNA for the CDR3: TGTGCCAGTACCTCATCTCGGGGACTAGAGACGAGAAGAGATACGCAGTATTTT. The chain joins TRBV19 to TRBJ2-3; 8 bases map to TRBD2. V was pared by 7 bases and J by 5 bases, with 20 bases of the junction left unmatched. Germline assignment: CDR1 LNHDA and CDR2 SQIVND (reference sequence). The CDR3 totals 18 residues.